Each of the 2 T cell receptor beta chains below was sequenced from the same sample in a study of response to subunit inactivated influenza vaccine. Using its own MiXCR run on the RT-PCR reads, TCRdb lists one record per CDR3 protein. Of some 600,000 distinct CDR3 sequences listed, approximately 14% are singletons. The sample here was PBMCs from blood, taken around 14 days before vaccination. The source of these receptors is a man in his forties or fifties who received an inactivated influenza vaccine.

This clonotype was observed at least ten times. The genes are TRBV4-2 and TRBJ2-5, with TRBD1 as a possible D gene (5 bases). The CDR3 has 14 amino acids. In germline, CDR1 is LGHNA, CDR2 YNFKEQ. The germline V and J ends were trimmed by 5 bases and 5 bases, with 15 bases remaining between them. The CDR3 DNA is TGTGCCAGCAGCAGGAACCAAGGGGTCGAGACCCAGTACTTC. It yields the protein CASSRNQGVETQYF.

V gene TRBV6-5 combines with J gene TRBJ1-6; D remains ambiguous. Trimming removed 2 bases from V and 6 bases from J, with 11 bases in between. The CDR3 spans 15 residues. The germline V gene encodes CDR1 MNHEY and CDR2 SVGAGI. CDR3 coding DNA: TGTGCCAGCAGTTACGTAGACGGTTTTAATTCACCCCTCCACTTT. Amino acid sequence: CASSYVDGFNSPLHF.